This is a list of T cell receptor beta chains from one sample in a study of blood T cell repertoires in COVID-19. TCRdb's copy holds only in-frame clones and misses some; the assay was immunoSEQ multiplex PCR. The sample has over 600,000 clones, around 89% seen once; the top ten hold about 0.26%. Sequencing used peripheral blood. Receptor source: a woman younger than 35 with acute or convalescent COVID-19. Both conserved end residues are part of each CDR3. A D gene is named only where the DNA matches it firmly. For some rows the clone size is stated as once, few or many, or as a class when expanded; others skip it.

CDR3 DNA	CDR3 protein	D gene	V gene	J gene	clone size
TGCGCCAGCGCTCTTAGCGGGGCGAACACCGGGGAGCTGTTTTTT	CASALSGANTGELFF	TRBD2	TRBV5-1	TRBJ2-2	NA
TGTGCCAGCAGCCCCGGGACTAGCGGGCGGGCAGATACGCAGTATTTT	CASSPGTSGRADTQYF	TRBD2	TRBV11-2	TRBJ2-3	NA
TGCGCCAGCAGCTTGGATAGGATCGGGACTGAAGCTTTCTTT	CASSLDRIGTEAFF	NA	TRBV5-1	TRBJ1-1	NA
TGTGCCAGCAGTAAAAGGGGCCCCGAGCTGTTTTTT	CASSKRGPELFF	NA	TRBV27	TRBJ2-2	NA
TGTGCCAGCAGCGCAACCGGACAGTTAAGGGTTATGAACACTGAAGCTTTCTTT	CASSATGQLRVMNTEAFF	NA	TRBV9	TRBJ1-1	NA
TGTGCCAGCAGCTCGCAGACAAATGAAAAACTGTTTTTT	CASSSQTNEKLFF	NA	TRBV7-9	TRBJ1-4	NA
TGTGCCAGCAGCTTAAGGGGTGCGAGGCAGGCAGGCACTGAAGCTTTCTTT	CASSLRGARQAGTEAFF	NA	TRBV7-9	TRBJ1-1	once
TGTGCCAGCAGTTGTCCCGGGACAGGGGAGGTGGATCAGCCCCAGCATTTT	CASSCPGTGEVDQPQHF	TRBD1	TRBV2	TRBJ1-5	NA
TGTGCCAGCCTCCAGTCCTACGAGCAGTACTTC	CASLQSYEQYF	NA	TRBV5-5	TRBJ2-7	NA
TGTGCCACTTCCTGGGGGCCCTCCTGGGGCTACACCTTC	CATSWGPSWGYTF	NA	TRBV9	TRBJ1-2	once
TGTGCCAGTAGTATGAGGCAGCCCTATGGCTACACCTTC	CASSMRQPYGYTF	NA	TRBV19	TRBJ1-2	NA
TGTGCCAGCTCGGATAAGAACAGGGTTTTGCGCGAAAAACTGTTTTTT	CASSDKNRVLREKLFF	NA	TRBV18	TRBJ1-4	NA
TGCAGCGTTGAAGGAGGAGGCAGGATTAGCACAGATACGCAGTATTTT	CSVEGGGRISTDTQYF	NA	TRBV29-1	TRBJ2-3	NA
TGTGCCAGCAGCCCGCCCGGACAGTTCGTCTCTGGAAACACCATATATTTT	CASSPPGQFVSGNTIYF	NA	TRBV6-2/TRBV6-3	TRBJ1-3	NA
TGTGCCAGCAGTTTGAGACGAGGGCGAGATACGCAGTATTTT	CASSLRRGRDTQYF	NA	TRBV27	TRBJ2-3	NA
TGTGCCAGCAGCTTATCGGGGGGGGAGGAGAGGACGCAGTATTTT	CASSLSGGEERTQYF	TRBD2	TRBV11-2	TRBJ2-3	NA
TGTGCCAGCAATACGTTAAGTGGTAGAGATACGCAGTATTTT	CASNTLSGRDTQYF	NA	TRBV6-5	TRBJ2-3	NA
TGTGCCAGCAGCTTAAGGGGCAGGGGGCCAGATACGCAGTATTTT	CASSLRGRGPDTQYF	TRBD1	TRBV7-6	TRBJ2-3	NA
TGTGCTAGTGGTTTGAACAGGGGGCAGGGGAACACTGAAGCTTTCTTT	CASGLNRGQGNTEAFF	TRBD1	TRBV12-5	TRBJ1-1	NA
TGTGCCAGCAGCCTGCGGGAGAGAAAATACACCTTC	CASSLRERKYTF	NA	TRBV5-8	TRBJ1-2	NA
TGCGCCAGCAGCCAAGTCGAACTGGGGCAGGGGGCTGAAGCTTTCTTT	CASSQVELGQGAEAFF	TRBD1	TRBV4-1	TRBJ1-1	NA
TGTGCCAGCTCAATGGCCCATACTAGCGAGCAGTACTTC	CASSMAHTSEQYF	NA	TRBV18	TRBJ2-7	NA
TGTGCCAGCAGTTTGAGCGGTACCTACGAGCAGTACTTC	CASSLSGTYEQYF	NA	TRBV6-6	TRBJ2-7	NA
TGTGCCAGCAGCTTGGACAGTATGAACACTGAAGCTTTCTTT	CASSLDSMNTEAFF	NA	TRBV5-5	TRBJ1-1	NA
TGTGCCAGCAGCTTACTGTCAGCGACTGAAGCTTTCTTT	CASSLLSATEAFF	NA	TRBV11-3	TRBJ1-1	NA
TGCAGCGTTGAAATCGGGGAGCCAGCTTTCTTT	CSVEIGEPAFF	NA	TRBV29-1	TRBJ1-1	once
TGTGCCAGCAGCTTGCTTCAGGGTTTGGAAGCTTTCTTT	CASSLLQGLEAFF	NA	TRBV5-8	TRBJ1-1	NA
TGTGCCAGCAGCCCAGGGGGCCTTGGGTATGGCTACACCTTC	CASSPGGLGYGYTF	TRBD1	TRBV5-4	TRBJ1-2	NA
TGTGCCTGGAGTGTTGAGGTATCTGAAGCTTTCTTT	CAWSVEVSEAFF	NA	TRBV30	TRBJ1-1	NA
TGTGCCAGCAGCTTGCCCGGACTAGTTTATGAGCAGTTCTTC	CASSLPGLVYEQFF	TRBD2	TRBV5-4	TRBJ2-1	once
TGTGCCAGCAGCCAGGGAAGGGGGACTGGAAACACCATATATTTT	CASSQGRGTGNTIYF	NA	TRBV5-6	TRBJ1-3	NA
TGTGCCAGCAGCTTAGTGGCAGGGGTCGACAATGAGCAGTTCTTC	CASSLVAGVDNEQFF	NA	TRBV7-2	TRBJ2-1	NA
TGTGCCTGGAGTGCCCAGGGGGGCGATGAGCAGTTCTTC	CAWSAQGGDEQFF	NA	TRBV30	TRBJ2-1	NA
TGTGCCTGTCACTGGACAGGGAGCTCCTATAATTCACCCCTCCACTTT	CACHWTGSSYNSPLHF	TRBD1	TRBV30	TRBJ1-6	NA
TGCGCCAGCAGTTTTTTTGGGACAGATAATTCACCCCTCCACTTT	CASSFFGTDNSPLHF	TRBD1	TRBV5-1	TRBJ1-6	NA
TGTGCCAGTAGCAAGGACCGGACAGGGTCCTATGGCTACACCTTC	CASSKDRTGSYGYTF	TRBD1	TRBV19	TRBJ1-2	NA
TGTGCCAGCAGCGACCCGTCGCGGCCCCTTGCCTTGAAATTT	CASSDPSRPLALKF	NA	TRBV9	TRBJ1-1	NA
TGTGCCAGCAGCTTAGCGATCATAAGGGGACAGGGGAATGGCTACACCTTC	CASSLAIIRGQGNGYTF	TRBD1	TRBV7-9	TRBJ1-2	NA
TGTGCCAGCAGCTTGGGCATACTGAACACTGAAGCTTTCTTT	CASSLGILNTEAFF	NA	TRBV3-1/TRBV3-2	TRBJ1-1	NA
TGTGCCAGCAGCTTATATCTTCGTGAAGGGGAAGAGGGGGAACACGAGCAGTACTTC	CASSLYLREGEEGEHEQYF	NA	TRBV7-2	TRBJ2-7	NA
TGTGCCAGCAGGGCGGGTGGGACAGTTGACAATGGCTACACCTTC	CASRAGGTVDNGYTF	TRBD1	TRBV6-5	TRBJ1-2	NA
TGCGCCAGCAGCTTTGACATCGGATCTTCCTACAATGAGCAGTTCTTC	CASSFDIGSSYNEQFF	NA	TRBV5-1	TRBJ2-1	once
TGCAGTGCTAACGGGCGGACTGCTTTCTTT	CSANGRTAFF	NA	TRBV20-1	TRBJ1-1	NA
TGTGCCACCAGTGATTTGGCAGGGGGCGAGCCCCAGCATTTT	CATSDLAGGEPQHF	TRBD1	TRBV24-1	TRBJ1-5	NA
TGTGCCACCAGGGGGGAGGAGGGTCCTACTAATGAAAAACTGTTTTTT	CATRGEEGPTNEKLFF	NA	TRBV24-1	TRBJ1-4	NA
TGTGCCGCCCAGTCAAGCGGTAGCAGGACCGGGGAGCTGTTTTTT	CAAQSSGSRTGELFF	NA	TRBV2	TRBJ2-2	NA
TGTGCCAGCAGGAGCCCCCTCACAGGGAAAGAGACCCAGTACTTC	CASRSPLTGKETQYF	NA	TRBV27	TRBJ2-5	NA
TGCAGCGTTGATTGGGGGGGCACTGAAGCTTTCTTT	CSVDWGGTEAFF	NA	TRBV29-1	TRBJ1-1	NA
TGTGCCTGGAAAGGGGGCAACACTGAAGCTTTCTTT	CAWKGGNTEAFF	TRBD1	TRBV30	TRBJ1-1	NA
TGTGCCAGCAGCCGCCACACCGTTGAAGATACGCAGTATTTT	CASSRHTVEDTQYF	NA	TRBV3-1/TRBV3-2	TRBJ2-3	NA
TGTGCCAGTAGTTTCTCGACAGGGGTGAATGAAAAACTGTTTTTT	CASSFSTGVNEKLFF	TRBD1	TRBV19	TRBJ1-4	NA
TGCGCCAGCAGCCTCGGGACCGGGGGTGGGACTAACTATGGCTACACCTTC	CASSLGTGGGTNYGYTF	NA	TRBV5-1	TRBJ1-2	NA
TGTGCCAGCAGCGTAGGTGCAGGGGGCAGCTATGGCTACACCTTC	CASSVGAGGSYGYTF	TRBD1	TRBV9	TRBJ1-2	NA
TGTGCCAGCGGGTACGACAGACCTTGGGACTATGGCTACACCTTC	CASGYDRPWDYGYTF	NA	TRBV6-4	TRBJ1-2	NA
TGTGCCAGCAGCGGCTTTGGGTACGGACAGGGGAAGAAAAACTATGGCTACACCTTC	CASSGFGYGQGKKNYGYTF	TRBD1	TRBV9	TRBJ1-2	NA
TGTGCCACCAGTGACCCGGGTCAGCCCCAGCATTTT	CATSDPGQPQHF	NA	TRBV24-1	TRBJ1-5	NA
TGTGCCAGCAGCGGACTAGAAATCCCCTACGAGCAGTACTTC	CASSGLEIPYEQYF	NA	TRBV9	TRBJ2-7	NA
TGTGCCAGCAACTCACAGGTCGGCTCCAACTATGCTGGCTACACCTTC	CASNSQVGSNYAGYTF	NA	TRBV7-9	TRBJ1-2	once
TGTGCCAGCAGTTCCCCACTGGACAGGGAAGCTTTCTTT	CASSSPLDREAFF	TRBD1	TRBV28	TRBJ1-1	NA